This T cell receptor (beta chain) emerged from a study of CD8 T cells in ankylosing spondylitis. Study results and caveats: The study identified a TCR beta motif of 7 or 8 highly homologous variants that appeared characteristic of ankylosing spondylitis blood.

V shed 2 bases, J shed 8 bases, and the junction held 10 bases outside the gene matches. The CDR3 extends over 16 amino acids. Germline lookup yields CDR1 MDHEN and CDR2 SYDVKM. A word on this clonotype: Its antigen remains unknown.

By quantitative 5'-RACE with molecular barcodes, the TCR beta libraries were made. TCRdb called the 5' RACE reads again in MiXCR, with one record for every CDR3 protein. The sample records 670,000 or so distinct CDR3 sequences, around 19% being singletons. The V call is TRBV28, the J call TRBJ2-1; the match to TRBD2 covers 9 bases. Sample: blood, either unsorted or a sorted T cell fraction (not recorded which). This clonotype was obtained from a male donor with ankylosing spondylitis. The CDR3 spells CASSLGVAGASDEQFF. The CDR3 DNA follows: TGTGCCAGCAGTTTAGGCGTAGCGGGGGCTTCGGATGAGCAGTTCTTC.